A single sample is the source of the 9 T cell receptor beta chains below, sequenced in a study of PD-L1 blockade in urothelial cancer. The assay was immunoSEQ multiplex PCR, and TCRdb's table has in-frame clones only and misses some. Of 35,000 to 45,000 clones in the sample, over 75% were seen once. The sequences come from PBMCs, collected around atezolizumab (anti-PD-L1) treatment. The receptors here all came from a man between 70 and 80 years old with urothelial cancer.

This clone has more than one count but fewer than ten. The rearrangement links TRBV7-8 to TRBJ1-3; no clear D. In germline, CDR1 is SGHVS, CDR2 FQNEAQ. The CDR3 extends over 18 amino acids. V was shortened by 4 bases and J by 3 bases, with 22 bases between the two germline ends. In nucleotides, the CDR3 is TGTGCCAGCAGCTCCCAGACGGGAGCGAGATGGAATGGAAACACCATATATTTT. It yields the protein CASSSQTGARWNGNTIYF.

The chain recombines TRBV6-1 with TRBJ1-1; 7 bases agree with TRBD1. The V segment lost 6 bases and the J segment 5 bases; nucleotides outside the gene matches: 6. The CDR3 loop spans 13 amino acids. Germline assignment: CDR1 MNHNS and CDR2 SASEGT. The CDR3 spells CASSPRGQTEAFF. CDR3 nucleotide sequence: TGTGCCAGCAGCCCCAGGGGACAGACTGAAGCTTTCTTT.

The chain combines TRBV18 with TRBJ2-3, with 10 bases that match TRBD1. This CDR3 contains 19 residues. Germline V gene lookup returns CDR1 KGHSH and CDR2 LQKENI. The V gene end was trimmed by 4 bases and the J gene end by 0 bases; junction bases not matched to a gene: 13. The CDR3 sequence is CASSRMRTGGLGSTDTQYF. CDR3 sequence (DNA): TGTGCCAGCTCACGCATGCGGACAGGGGGGCTCGGGAGCACAGATACGCAGTATTTT.

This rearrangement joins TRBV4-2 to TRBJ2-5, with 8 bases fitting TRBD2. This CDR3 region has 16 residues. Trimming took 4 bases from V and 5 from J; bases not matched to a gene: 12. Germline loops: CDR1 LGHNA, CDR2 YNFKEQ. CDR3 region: CASSPRKTGGLETQYF. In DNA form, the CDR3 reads TGTGCCAGCAGCCCACGGAAGACGGGGGGGCTGGAGACCCAGTACTTC.

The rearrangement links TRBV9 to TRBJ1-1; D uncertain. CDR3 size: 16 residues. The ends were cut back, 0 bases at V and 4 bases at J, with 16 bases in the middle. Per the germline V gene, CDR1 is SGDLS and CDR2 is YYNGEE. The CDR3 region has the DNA TGTGCCAGCAGCGTAGACCCGAACTCGGGTGGCACTGAAGCTTTCTTT. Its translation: CASSVDPNSGGTEAFF.

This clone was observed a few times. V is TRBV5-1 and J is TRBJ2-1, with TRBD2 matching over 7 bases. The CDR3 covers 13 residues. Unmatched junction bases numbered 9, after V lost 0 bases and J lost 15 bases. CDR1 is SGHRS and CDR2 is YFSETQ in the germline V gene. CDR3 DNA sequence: TGCGCCAGCAGCTTGGGGGATAGCGGGCCGGCGTTCTTC. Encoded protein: CASSLGDSGPAFF. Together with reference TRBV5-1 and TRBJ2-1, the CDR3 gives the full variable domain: KAGVTQTPRYLIKTRGQQVTLSCSPISGHRSVSWYQQTPGQGLQFLFEYFSETQRNKGNFPGRFSGRQFSNSRSEMNVSTLELGDSALYLCASSLGDSGPAFFGPGTRLTVL.

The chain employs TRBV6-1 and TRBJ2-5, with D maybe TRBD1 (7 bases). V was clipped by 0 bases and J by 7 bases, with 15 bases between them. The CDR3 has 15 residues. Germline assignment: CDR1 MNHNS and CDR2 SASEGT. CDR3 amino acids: CASSEARQGSGTQYF. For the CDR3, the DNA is TGTGCCAGCAGTGAAGCGCGACAGGGTAGCGGGACCCAGTACTTC.

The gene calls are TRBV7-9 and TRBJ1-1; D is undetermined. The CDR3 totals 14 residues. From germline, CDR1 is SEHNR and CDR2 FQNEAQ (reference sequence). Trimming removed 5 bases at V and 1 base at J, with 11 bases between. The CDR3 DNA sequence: TGTGCCAGCAGCCGTGGAGGAGGGAACACTGAAGCTTTCTTT. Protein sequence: CASSRGGGNTEAFF.

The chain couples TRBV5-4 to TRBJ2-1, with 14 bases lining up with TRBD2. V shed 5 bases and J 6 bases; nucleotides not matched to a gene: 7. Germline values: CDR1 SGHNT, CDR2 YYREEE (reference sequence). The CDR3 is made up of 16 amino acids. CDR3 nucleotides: TGTGCCAGCAGGGGACAGGGACTAGCGGGAGCCAATGAGCAGTTCTTC. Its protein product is CASRGQGLAGANEQFF. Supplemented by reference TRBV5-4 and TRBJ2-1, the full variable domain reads ETGVTQSPTHLIKTRGQQVTLRCSSQSGHNTVSWYQQALGQGPQFIFQYYREEENGRGNFPPRFSGLQFPNYSSELNVNALELDDSALYLCASRGQGLAGANEQFFGPGTRLTVL.